Sequencing of this T cell receptor (beta chain) was carried out in a study of yellow fever vaccine responses in identical twins. Germline V gene lookup returns CDR1 SQVTM and CDR2 ANQGSEA. This CDR3 comprises 12 residues. The V end lost 8 bases, the J end lost 7 bases, and 15 bases lay between the germline ends. TCRdb re-called the RT-PCR reads with MiXCR, one entry per CDR3 protein. The top ten hold 11% of the sample, which has some 1,300 distinct CDR3 sequences, roughly 6.2% seen once. The sequenced sample was T cells from blood (PBMCs), unsorted or a sorted subset (not recorded which), obtained before or after yellow fever vaccination (not recorded which). The rearrangement uses TRBV29-1 and TRBJ2-1, with D possibly being TRBD1 or TRBD2 (6 bases each). The origin of this receptor is a woman under 30 who received the yellow fever vaccine. CDR3 sequence: CSSGGVRNEQFF. CDR3 nucleotides: TGCAGCTCCGGGGGCGTTAGGAATGAGCAGTTCTTC.